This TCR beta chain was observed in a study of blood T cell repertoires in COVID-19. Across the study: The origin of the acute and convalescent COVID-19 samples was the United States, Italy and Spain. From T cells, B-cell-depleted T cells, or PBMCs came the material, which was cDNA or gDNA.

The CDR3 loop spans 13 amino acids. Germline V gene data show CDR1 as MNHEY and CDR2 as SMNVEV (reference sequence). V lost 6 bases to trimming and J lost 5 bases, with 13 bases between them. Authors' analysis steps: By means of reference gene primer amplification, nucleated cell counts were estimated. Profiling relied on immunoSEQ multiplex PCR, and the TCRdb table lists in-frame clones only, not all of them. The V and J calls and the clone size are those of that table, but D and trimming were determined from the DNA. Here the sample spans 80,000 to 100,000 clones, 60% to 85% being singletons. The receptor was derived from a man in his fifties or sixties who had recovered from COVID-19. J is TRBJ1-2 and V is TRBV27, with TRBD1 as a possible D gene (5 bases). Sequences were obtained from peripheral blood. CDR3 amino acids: CASRRGQGYGYTF. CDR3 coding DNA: TGTGCCAGCAGACGAGGACAAGGATATGGCTACACCTTC.